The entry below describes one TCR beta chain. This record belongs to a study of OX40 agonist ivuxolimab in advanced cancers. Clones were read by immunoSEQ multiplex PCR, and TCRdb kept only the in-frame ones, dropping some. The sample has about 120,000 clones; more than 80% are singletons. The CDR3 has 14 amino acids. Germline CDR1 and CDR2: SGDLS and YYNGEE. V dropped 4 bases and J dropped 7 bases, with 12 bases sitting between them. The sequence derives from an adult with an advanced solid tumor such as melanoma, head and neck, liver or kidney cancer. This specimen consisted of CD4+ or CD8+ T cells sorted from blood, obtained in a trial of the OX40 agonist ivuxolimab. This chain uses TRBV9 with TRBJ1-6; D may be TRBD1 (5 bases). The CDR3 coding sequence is TGTGCCAGCAGCCCGGGACCTCTAAATTCACCCCTCCACTTT. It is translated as CASSPGPLNSPLHF.